This T cell receptor beta chain was sequenced for a study of shared clonotypes between healthy human individuals. Trimming took 4 bases from V and 3 from J; bases not matched to a gene: 5. CDR3 length equals 15 residues. Germline V lookup: CDR1 MDHEN, CDR2 SYDVKM. The donors were all Caucasian adults (living in Nashville, Tennessee). This clone appeared a single time. Sequencing was performed with immunoSEQ multiplex PCR; in TCRdb, only in-frame clones are kept and a portion is missing. The sample includes roughly 2.2 million clones, 85% to 95% seen only once; the top ten take approximately 0.4%. Sequencing was performed on naive CD4+ T cells from PBMCs. As to subset: CD45RA+ positively selected. This sequence joins TRBV28 and TRBJ2-2, with 7 positions matching TRBD1. This TCR was sampled from a man aged 18 to 29 in good health. Some clones in this sample may be carry-over from other donors' samples. CDR3 sequence: CASSYTRGYTGELFF. CDR3 nucleotides: TGTGCCAGCAGTTACACCAGGGGGTACACCGGGGAGCTGTTTTTT.